This TCR beta chain derives from a study of beta chain features in type 1 diabetes. Study at large: Sorted cells numbering some 110 million were examined across all samples. Findings of the study overall: A closer apparent resemblance between naive, central memory and Treg TCRB repertoires was seen in patients than in healthy donors.

The authors reverse transcribed all of the isolated RNA, so sequencing captured expressed TCRB transcripts. Assay: immunoSEQ multiplex PCR; the TCRdb copy retains only in-frame clones and omits some. The table includes approximately 120,000 clones, approximately 39% detected once. Note on this clone: Its cognate antigen is unknown.

There was one heparinised blood draw per donor, averaging around 120 mL. Germline lookup yields CDR1 MGHDK and CDR2 SYGVNS. The CDR3 sequence is 16 residues long. Trimming cost V 3 bases and J 6 bases, with 17 bases left between them. The sequenced sample was stem cell memory CD4+ T cells from blood. The origin of this receptor is a young woman in good health. The rearrangement uses TRBV25-1 and TRBJ1-4; D possibly corresponds to TRBD1 (5 bases). This chain's CDR3 is CASSEPRFWGDEKLFF. The CDR3, as DNA: TGTGCCAGCAGTGAGCCCCGGTTTTGGGGGGATGAAAAACTGTTTTTT.